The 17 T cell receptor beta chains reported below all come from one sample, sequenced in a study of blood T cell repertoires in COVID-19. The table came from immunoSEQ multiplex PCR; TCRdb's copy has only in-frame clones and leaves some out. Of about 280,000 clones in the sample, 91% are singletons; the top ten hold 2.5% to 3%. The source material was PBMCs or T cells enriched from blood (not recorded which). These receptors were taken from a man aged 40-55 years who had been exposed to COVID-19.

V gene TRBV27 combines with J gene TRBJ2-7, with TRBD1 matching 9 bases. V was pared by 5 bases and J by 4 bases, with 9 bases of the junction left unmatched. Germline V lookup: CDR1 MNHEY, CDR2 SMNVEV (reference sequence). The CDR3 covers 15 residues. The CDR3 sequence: CASSPSGTGLYEQYF. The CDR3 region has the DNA TGTGCCAGCAGTCCCAGCGGGACAGGGCTTTACGAGCAGTACTTC.

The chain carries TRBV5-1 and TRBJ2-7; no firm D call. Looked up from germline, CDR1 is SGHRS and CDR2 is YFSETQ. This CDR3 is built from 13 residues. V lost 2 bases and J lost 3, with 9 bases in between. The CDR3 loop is CASSFGGGYEQYF. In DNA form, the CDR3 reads TGCGCCAGCAGCTTCGGTGGCGGCTACGAGCAGTACTTC.

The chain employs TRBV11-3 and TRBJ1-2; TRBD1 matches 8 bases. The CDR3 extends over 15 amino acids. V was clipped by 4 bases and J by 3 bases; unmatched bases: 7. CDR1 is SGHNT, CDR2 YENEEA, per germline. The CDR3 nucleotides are TGTGCCAGCAGCTCCGGGACAGGAGAATACTATGGCTACACCTTC. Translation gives CASSSGTGEYYGYTF.

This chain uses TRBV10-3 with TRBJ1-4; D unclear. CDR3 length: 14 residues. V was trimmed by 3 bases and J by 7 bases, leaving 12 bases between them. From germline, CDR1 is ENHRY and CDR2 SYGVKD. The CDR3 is CAISDSTRSEKLFF. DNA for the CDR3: TGTGCCATCAGTGACTCCACGAGGAGTGAAAAACTGTTTTTT.

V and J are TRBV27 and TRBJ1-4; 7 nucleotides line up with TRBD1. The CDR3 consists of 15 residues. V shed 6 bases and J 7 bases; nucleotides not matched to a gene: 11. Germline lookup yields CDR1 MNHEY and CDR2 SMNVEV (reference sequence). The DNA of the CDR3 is TGTGCCAGCAGCTCCAGGAGGGGGCTAGGTGAAAAACTGTTTTTT. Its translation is CASSSRRGLGEKLFF.

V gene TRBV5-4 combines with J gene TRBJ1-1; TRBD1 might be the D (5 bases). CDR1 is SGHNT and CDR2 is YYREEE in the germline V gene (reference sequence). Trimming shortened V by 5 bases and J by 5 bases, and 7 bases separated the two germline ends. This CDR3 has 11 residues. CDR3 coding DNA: TGTGCCAGCAGTAGGGGAACTGAAGCTTTCTTT. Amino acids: CASSRGTEAFF. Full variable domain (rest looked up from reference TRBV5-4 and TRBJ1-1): ETGVTQSPTHLIKTRGQQVTLRCSSQSGHNTVSWYQQALGQGPQFIFQYYREEENGRGNFPPRFSGLQFPNYSSELNVNALELDDSALYLCASSRGTEAFFGQGTRLTVV.

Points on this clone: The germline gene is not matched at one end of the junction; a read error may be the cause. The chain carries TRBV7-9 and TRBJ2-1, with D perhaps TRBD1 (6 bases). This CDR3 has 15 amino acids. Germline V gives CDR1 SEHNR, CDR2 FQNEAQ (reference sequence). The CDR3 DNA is TGTGCCAGCACCTTACAACAGGGTACCTACAATGAGCAGTTCTTC. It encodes CASTLQQGTYNEQFF.

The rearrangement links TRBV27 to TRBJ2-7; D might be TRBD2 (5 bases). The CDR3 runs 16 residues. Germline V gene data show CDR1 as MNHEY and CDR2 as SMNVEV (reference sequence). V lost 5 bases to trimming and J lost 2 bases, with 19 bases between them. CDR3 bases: TGTGCCAGCAGTCCCCGGCTAGTCCCGGGGACCTACGAGCAGTACTTC. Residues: CASSPRLVPGTYEQYF.

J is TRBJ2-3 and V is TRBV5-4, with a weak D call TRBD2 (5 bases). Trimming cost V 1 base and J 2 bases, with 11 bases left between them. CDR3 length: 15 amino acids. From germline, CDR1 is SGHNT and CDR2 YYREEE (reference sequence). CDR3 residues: CASSLSGLDTDTQYF. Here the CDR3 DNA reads TGTGCCAGCAGCTTGTCGGGGTTAGACACAGATACGCAGTATTTT.

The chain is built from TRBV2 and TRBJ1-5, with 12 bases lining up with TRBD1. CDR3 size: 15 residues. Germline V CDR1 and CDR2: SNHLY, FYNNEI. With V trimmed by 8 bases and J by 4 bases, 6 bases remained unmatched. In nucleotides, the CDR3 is TGTGCCAGCGGGGGACAGGGGGCCCGAAATCAGCCCCAGCATTTT. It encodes CASGGQGARNQPQHF. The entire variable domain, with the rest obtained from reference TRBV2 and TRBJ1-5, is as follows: EPEVTQTPSHQVTQMGQEVILRCVPISNHLYFYWYRQILGQKVEFLVSFYNNEISEKSEIFDDQFSVERPDGSNFTLKIRSTKLEDSAMYFCASGGQGARNQPQHFGDGTRLSIL.

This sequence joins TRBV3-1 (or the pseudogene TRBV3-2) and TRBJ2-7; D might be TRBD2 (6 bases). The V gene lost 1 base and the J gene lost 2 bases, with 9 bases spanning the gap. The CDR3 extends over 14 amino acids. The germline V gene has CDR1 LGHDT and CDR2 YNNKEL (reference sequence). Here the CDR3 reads CASSQGGVAYEQYF. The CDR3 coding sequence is TGTGCCAGCAGCCAAGGCGGGGTGGCCTACGAGCAGTACTTC.

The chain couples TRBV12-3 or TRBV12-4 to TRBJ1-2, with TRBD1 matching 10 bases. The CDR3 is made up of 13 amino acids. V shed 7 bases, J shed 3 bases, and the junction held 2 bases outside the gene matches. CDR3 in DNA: TGTGCCAGCACCGGGACAGGGGACTATGGCTACACCTTC. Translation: CASTGTGDYGYTF.

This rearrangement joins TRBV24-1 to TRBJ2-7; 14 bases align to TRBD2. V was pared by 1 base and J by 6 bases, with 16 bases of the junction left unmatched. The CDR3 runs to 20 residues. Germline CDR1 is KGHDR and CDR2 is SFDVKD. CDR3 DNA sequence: TGTGCCACCAGTGATTTCAGACTAGCGGGAGGGACATCCATTTTCGGCGAGCAGTACTTC. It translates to CATSDFRLAGGTSIFGEQYF.

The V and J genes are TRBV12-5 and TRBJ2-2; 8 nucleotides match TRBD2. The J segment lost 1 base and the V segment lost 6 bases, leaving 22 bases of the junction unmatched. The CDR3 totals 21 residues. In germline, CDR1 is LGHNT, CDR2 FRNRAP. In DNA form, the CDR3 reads TGTGCTAGTGGCTCAACCTATCCGGGAGGGCCAATTGGTAGGAACACCGGGGAGCTGTTTTTT. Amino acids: CASGSTYPGGPIGRNTGELFF.

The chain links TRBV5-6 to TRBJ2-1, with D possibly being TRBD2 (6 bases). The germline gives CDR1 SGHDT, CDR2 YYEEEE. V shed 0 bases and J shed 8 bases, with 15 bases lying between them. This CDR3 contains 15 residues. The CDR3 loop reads CASSLVTLAADEQFF. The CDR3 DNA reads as TGTGCCAGCAGCTTGGTGACACTAGCTGCGGATGAGCAGTTCTTC. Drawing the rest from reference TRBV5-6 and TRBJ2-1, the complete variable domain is DAGVTQSPTHLIKTRGQQVTLRCSPKSGHDTVSWYQQALGQGPQFIFQYYEEEERQRGNFPDRFSGHQFPNYSSELNVNALLLGDSALYLCASSLVTLAADEQFFGPGTRLTVL.

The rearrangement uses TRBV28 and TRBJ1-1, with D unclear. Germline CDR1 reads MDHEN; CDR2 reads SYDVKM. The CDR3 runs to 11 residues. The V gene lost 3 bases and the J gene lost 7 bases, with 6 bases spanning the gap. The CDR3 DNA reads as TGTGCCAGCAGTTTCTTAGTTGAAGCTTTCTTT. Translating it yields CASSFLVEAFF. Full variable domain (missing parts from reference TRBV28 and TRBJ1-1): DVKVTQSSRYLVKRTGEKVFLECVQDMDHENMFWYRQDPGLGLRLIYFSYDVKMKEKGDIPEGYSVSREKKERFSLILESASTNQTSMYLCASSFLVEAFFGQGTRLTVV.

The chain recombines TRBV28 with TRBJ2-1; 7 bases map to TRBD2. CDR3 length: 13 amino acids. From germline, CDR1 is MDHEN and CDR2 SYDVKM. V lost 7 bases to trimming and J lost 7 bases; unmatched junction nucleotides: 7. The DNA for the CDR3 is TGTGCCAGCACCTCGGGGGGTTATAATGAGCAGTTCTTC. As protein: CASTSGGYNEQFF. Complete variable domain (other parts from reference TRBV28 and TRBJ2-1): DVKVTQSSRYLVKRTGEKVFLECVQDMDHENMFWYRQDPGLGLRLIYFSYDVKMKEKGDIPEGYSVSREKKERFSLILESASTNQTSMYLCASTSGGYNEQFFGPGTRLTVL.